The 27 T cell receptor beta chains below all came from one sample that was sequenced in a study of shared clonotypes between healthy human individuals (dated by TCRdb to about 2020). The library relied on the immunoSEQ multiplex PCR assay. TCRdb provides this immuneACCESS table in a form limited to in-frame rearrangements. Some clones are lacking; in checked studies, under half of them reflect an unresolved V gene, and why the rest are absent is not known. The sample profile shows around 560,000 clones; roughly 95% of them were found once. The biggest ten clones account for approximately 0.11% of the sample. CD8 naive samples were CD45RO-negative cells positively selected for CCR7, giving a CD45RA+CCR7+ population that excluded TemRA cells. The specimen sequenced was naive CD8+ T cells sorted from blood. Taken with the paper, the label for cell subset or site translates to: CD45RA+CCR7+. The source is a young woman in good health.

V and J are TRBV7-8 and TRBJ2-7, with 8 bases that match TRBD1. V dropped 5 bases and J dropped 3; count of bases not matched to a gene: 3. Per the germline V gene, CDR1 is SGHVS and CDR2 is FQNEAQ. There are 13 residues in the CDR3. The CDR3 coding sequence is TGTGCCAGCAGCCCGACAGGGGTCTACGAGCAGTACTTC. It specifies CASSPTGVYEQYF.

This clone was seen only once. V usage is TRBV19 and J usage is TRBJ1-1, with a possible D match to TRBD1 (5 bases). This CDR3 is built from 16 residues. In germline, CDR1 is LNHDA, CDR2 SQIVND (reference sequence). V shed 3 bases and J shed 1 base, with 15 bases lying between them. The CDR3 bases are TGTGCCAGTAGTATTGGGACGACCCCGCCGAACACTGAAGCTTTCTTT. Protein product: CASSIGTTPPNTEAFF.

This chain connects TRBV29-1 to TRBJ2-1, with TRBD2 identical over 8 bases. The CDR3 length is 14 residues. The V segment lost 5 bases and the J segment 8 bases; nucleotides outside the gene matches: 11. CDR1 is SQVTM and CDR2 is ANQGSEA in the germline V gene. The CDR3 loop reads CSVFTSAGAYEQFF. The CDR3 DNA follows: TGCAGCGTTTTCACCTCAGCGGGAGCCTATGAGCAGTTCTTC.

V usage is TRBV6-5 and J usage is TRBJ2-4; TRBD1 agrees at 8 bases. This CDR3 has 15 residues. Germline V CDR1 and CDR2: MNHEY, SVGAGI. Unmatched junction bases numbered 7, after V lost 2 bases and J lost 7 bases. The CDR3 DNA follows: TGTGCCAGCAGTTACGGACAGGGATTAAAGAACATTCAGTACTTC. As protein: CASSYGQGLKNIQYF.

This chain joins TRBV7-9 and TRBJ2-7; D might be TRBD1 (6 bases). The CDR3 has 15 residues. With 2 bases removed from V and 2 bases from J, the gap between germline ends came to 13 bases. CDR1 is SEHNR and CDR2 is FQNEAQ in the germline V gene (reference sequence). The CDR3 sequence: CASSLSQGSTYEQYF. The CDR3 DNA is TGTGCCAGCAGCTTATCACAGGGATCGACCTACGAGCAGTACTTC.

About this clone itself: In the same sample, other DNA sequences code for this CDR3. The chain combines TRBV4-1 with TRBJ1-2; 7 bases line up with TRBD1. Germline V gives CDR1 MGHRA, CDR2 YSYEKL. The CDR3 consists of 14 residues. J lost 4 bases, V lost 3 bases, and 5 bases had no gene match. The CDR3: CASSQAGTAYGYTF. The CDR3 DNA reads TGCGCCAGCAGCCAGGCCGGGACAGCCTATGGCTACACCTTC.

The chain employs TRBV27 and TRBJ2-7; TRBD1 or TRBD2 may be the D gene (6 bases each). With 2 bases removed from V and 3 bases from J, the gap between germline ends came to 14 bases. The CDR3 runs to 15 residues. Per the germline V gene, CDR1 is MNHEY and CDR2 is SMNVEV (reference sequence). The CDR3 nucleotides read TGTGCCAGCAGTTTAAGGGGGGCTACATACTACGAGCAGTACTTC. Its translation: CASSLRGATYYEQYF.

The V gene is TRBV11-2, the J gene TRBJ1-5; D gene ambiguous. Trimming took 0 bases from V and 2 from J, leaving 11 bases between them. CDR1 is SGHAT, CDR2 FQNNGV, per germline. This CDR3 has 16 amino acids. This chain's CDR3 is CASSLEAGFGNQPQHF. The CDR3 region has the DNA TGTGCCAGCAGCTTAGAAGCGGGTTTTGGCAATCAGCCCCAGCATTTT.

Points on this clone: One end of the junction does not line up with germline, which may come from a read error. The CDR3 loop reads CASSLLGSVVF. DNA of the CDR3: TGCGCCAGCAGCTTGTTGGGGAGTGTAGTCTTC. The chain combines TRBV5-1 with TRBJ2-1; D may be TRBD2 (5 bases). Germline V gene lookup returns CDR1 SGHRS and CDR2 YFSETQ. The CDR3 sequence is 11 residues long. The variable domain in full, with the rest retrieved from reference TRBV5-1 and TRBJ2-1, is KAGVTQTPRYLIKTRGQQVTLSCSPISGHRSVSWYQQTPGQGLQFLFEYFSETQRNKGNFPGRFSGRQFSNSRSEMNVSTLELGDSALYLCASSLLGSVVFGPGTRLTVL.

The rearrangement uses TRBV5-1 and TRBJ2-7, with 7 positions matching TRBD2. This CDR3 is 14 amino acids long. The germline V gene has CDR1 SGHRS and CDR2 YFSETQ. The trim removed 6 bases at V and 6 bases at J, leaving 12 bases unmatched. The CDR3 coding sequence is TGCGCCAGCAACCCCGCGGGAGCGGTCCTCGAGCAGTACTTC. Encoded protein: CASNPAGAVLEQYF.

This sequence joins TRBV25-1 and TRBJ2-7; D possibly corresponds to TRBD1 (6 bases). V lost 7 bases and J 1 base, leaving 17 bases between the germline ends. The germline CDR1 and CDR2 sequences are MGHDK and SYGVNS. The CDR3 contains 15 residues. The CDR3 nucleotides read TGTGCCAGCACTTACCAGGGGCCTGGGTCCTACGAGCAGTACTTC. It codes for CASTYQGPGSYEQYF.

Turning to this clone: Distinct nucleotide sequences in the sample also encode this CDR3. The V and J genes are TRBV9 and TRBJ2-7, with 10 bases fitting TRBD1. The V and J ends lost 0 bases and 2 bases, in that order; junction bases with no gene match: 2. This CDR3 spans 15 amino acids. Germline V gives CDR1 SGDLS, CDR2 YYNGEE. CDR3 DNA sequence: TGTGCCAGCAGCGTAGCTGGGACAGGGGCCTACGAGCAGTACTTC. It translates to CASSVAGTGAYEQYF.

Here the CDR3 reads CASSLADRGTYEQYF. DNA of the CDR3: TGTGCCAGCAGTTTGGCGGACCGGGGAACCTACGAGCAGTACTTC. The gene calls are TRBV27 and TRBJ2-7, with D possibly being TRBD2 (5 bases). The germline V gene has CDR1 MNHEY and CDR2 SMNVEV (reference sequence). This CDR3 contains 15 residues. Trimming pared 3 bases from V and 2 bases from J, leaving 14 bases between.

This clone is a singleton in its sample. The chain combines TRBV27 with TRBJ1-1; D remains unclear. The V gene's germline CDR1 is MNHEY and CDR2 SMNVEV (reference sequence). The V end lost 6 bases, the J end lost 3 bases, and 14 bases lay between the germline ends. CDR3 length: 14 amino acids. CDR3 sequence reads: CASSRSPSYTEAFF. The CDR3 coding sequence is TGTGCCAGCAGCCGCTCCCCGAGCTACACTGAAGCTTTCTTT.

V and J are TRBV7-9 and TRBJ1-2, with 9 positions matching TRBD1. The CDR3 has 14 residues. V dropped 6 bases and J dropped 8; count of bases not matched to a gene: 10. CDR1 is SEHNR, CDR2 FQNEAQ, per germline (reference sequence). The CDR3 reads CASSYGTGSTGYTF. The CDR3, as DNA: TGTGCCAGCAGTTACGGGACAGGGTCTACAGGCTACACCTTC.

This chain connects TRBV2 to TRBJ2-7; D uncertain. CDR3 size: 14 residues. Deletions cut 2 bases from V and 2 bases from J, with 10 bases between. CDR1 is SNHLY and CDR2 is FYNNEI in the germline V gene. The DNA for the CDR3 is TGTGCCAGCAGTGAATCGCCTATGACCTACGAGCAGTACTTC. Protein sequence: CASSESPMTYEQYF.

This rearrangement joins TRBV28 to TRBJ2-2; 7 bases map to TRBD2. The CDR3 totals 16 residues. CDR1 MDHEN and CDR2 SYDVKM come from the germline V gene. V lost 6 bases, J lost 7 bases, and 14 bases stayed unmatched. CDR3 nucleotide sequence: TGTGCCAGCAGACCCCGAACGGGAGGCCCGAACGGGGAGCTGTTTTTT. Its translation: CASRPRTGGPNGELFF.

This chain's CDR3 is CAWSLPGQGTKNIQYF. The CDR3 nucleotides read TGTGCCTGGAGTCTTCCCGGACAGGGGACCAAAAACATTCAGTACTTC. The chain combines TRBV30 with TRBJ2-4, with 9 bases fitting TRBD1. J lost 2 bases, V lost 2 bases, and 7 bases had no gene match. Germline CDR1 reads GTSNPN; CDR2 reads SVGIG (reference sequence). This CDR3 spans 16 amino acids.

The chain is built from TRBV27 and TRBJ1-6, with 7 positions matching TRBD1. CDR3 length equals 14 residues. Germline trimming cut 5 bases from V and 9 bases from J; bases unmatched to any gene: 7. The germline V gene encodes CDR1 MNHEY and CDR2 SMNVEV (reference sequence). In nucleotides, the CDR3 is TGTGCCAGCAGTCCGGGACAGTCCGGTTCACCCCTCCACTTT. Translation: CASSPGQSGSPLHF.

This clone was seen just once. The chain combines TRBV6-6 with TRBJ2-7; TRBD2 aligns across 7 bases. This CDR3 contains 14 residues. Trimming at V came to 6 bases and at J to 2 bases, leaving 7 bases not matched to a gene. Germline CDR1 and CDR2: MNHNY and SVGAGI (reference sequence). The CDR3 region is CASSPTSATYEQYF. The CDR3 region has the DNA TGTGCCAGCAGCCCTACTAGCGCGACCTACGAGCAGTACTTC.

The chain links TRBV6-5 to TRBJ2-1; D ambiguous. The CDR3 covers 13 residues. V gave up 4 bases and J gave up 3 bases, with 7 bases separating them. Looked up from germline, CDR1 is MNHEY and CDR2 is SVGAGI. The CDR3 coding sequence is TGTGCCAGCAGTTCCGCACACTACAATGAGCAGTTCTTC. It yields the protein CASSSAHYNEQFF.

The CDR3 nucleotides read TGTGCCAGCAGTTTAGGGACAGGGTATTCCAATGAGCAGTTCTTC. Residues: CASSLGTGYSNEQFF. V gene TRBV28 combines with J gene TRBJ2-1; 9 positions agree with TRBD1. The V segment lost 2 bases and the J segment 6 bases; nucleotides outside the gene matches: 5. This CDR3 has 15 residues. Germline V CDR1 and CDR2: MDHEN, SYDVKM.

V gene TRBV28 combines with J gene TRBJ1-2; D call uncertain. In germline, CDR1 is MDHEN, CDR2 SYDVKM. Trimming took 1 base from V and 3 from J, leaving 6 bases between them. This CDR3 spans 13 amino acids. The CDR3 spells CASSLFEDYGYTF. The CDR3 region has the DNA TGTGCCAGCAGTTTATTTGAAGACTATGGCTACACCTTC.

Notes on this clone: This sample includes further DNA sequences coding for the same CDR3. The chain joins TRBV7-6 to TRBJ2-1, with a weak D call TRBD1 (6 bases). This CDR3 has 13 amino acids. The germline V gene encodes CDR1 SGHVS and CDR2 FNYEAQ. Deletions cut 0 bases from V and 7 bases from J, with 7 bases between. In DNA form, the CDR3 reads TGTGCCAGCAGCTTAGCAGGGGGAAATGAGCAGTTCTTC. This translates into CASSLAGGNEQFF.

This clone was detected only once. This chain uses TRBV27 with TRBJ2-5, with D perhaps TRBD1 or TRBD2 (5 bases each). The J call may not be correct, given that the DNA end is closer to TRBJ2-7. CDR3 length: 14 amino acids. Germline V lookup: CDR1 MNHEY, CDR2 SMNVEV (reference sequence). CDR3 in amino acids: CASSRWDVTYEQYF. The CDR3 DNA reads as TGTGCCAGCTCGCGGTGGGACGTAACCTACGAGCAGTACTTC.

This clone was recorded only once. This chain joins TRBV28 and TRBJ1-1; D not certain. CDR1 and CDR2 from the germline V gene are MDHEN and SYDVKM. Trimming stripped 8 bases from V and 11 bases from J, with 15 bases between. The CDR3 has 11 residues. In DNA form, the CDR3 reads TGTGCCAGCTCGGGCGGGGTGAGGGCTTTCTTT. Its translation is CASSGGVRAFF.

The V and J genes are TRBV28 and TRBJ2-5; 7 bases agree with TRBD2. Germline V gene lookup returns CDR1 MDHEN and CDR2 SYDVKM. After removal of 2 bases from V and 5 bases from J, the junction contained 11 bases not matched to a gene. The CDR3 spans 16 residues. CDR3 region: CASSLVAGVVLETQYF. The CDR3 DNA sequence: TGTGCCAGCAGTTTAGTGGCGGGGGTCGTTCTCGAGACCCAGTACTTC.